This T cell receptor beta chain originates from a study of T cell repertoires in cytomegalovirus infection. TCRdb reprocessed the reads with MiXCR, giving one entry per CDR3 protein. The sample contains around 540,000 distinct CDR3 sequences, around 35% of which appear only once. The CDR3 length is 15 residues. Between the trimmed V and J ends, which lost 0 bases and 4 bases, there was a span of 10 bases. Germline V gene sequence: CDR1 MNHNY, CDR2 SVGAGI (reference sequence). Notes on this clonotype: Its cognate antigen is unknown.

V usage is TRBV6-6 and J usage is TRBJ1-5; possibly TRBD1 for D (5 bases). The sequencing here drew on cultured PBMCs, taken from culture after CMV antigen stimulation. The sequence came from a human donor in good health (CMV status not recorded). Some clones in this sample may be carry-over from other donors' samples. CDR3 loop: CASSYSGTENQPQHF. CDR3 coding DNA: TGTGCCAGCAGTTACTCGGGGACCGAAAATCAGCCCCAGCATTTT.